This T cell receptor (beta chain) was identified in a study of T cell repertoires in cytomegalovirus infection. This CDR3 contains 16 residues. The junction had 5 bases not matched to a gene; V was cut back by 5 bases and J by 2 bases. Per germline, CDR1 SEHNR and CDR2 FQNEAQ (reference sequence). This clonotype was seen only a few times. Its antigen is not known. TCRdb called the reads again in MiXCR, with one record for every CDR3 protein. The data contain hundreds of thousands of distinct CDR3 sequences, about 33% of them singletons. V and J are TRBV7-9 and TRBJ2-2; TRBD2 matches 10 bases. This TCR was sampled from a human donor in good health (CMV status not recorded). Some clones in this sample may be carry-over from other donors' samples. The source material was cultured PBMCs, sampled from culture after CMV antigen stimulation. Written as DNA, the CDR3 is TGTGCCAGCAGCCGCTTACTAGCGGGAAACACCGGGGAGCTGTTTTTT. Amino acids: CASSRLLAGNTGELFF. The full variable domain, with the rest looked up from reference TRBV7-9 and TRBJ2-2, is DTGVSQNPRHKITKRGQNVTFRCDPISEHNRLYWYRQTLGQGPEFLTYFQNEAQLEKSRLLSDRFSAERPKGSFSTLEIQRTEQGDSAMYLCASSRLLAGNTGELFFGEGSRLTVL.